Listed below are T cell receptor beta chains from one sample, sequenced in a study of blood T cell repertoires in COVID-19. Generated by immunoSEQ multiplex PCR, the TCRdb table keeps only in-frame clones and is missing some. This sample carries about 36,000 clones, about three quarters of them seen once, and the ten largest clones take less than 2.5%. The sequenced sample was peripheral blood. These TCRs come from a man aged 55 to 69 with active COVID-19. CDR3s leave out the opening cysteine and the closing phenylalanine or tryptophan. Each record gives: D gene, J gene, V gene, CDR3 protein. The D gene is left open where the match is weak.

D: .; J: TRBJ1-1; V: TRBV6-1; CDR3: ASSELEGSGAF
D: .; J: TRBJ2-1; V: TRBV5-6; CDR3: ASSLWRGSSYNEQF
D: .; J: TRBJ2-2; V: TRBV3-1/TRBV3-2; CDR3: ASSLAGPPSGELF
D: TRBD2; J: TRBJ2-3; V: TRBV5-4; CDR3: ASSLLAGGPTDTQY
D: TRBD1; J: TRBJ1-2; V: TRBV5-6; CDR3: ASSLWDRTNYGYT
D: .; J: TRBJ2-7; V: TRBV7-2; CDR3: ASSLVSSGPYEQY
D: .; J: TRBJ1-5; V: TRBV10-3; CDR3: AISVGGAYSNQPQH
D: .; J: TRBJ2-3; V: TRBV28; CDR3: ASSYPNTGERDTQY
D: TRBD1; J: TRBJ1-4; V: TRBV5-5; CDR3: ASSLLQGVLSNEKLF
D: .; J: TRBJ1-1; V: TRBV10-3; CDR3: AISTGLKAEAF
D: TRBD1; J: TRBJ1-2; V: TRBV3-1/TRBV3-2; CDR3: ASSQAGQAYGYT
D: .; J: TRBJ2-3; V: TRBV30; CDR3: AWSLGQGGDTQY
D: .; J: TRBJ2-7; V: TRBV6-5; CDR3: ASSYRGSYEQY
D: .; J: TRBJ1-5; V: TRBV28; CDR3: ASSLYESNQPQH
D: TRBD1; J: TRBJ1-1; V: TRBV18; CDR3: ASSEDRGNTEAF
D: TRBD1; J: TRBJ1-5; V: TRBV7-8; CDR3: ASSLRPRTGNNQPQH
D: .; J: TRBJ2-5; V: TRBV25-1; CDR3: ASWLGRMIPQETQY
D: TRBD2; J: TRBJ2-7; V: TRBV18; CDR3: ASSASGGSYEQY
D: TRBD1; J: TRBJ2-1; V: TRBV18; CDR3: ASSPPTLGQGTFLYNEQF
D: TRBD2; J: TRBJ2-3; V: TRBV10-3; CDR3: AIKRGGFTDTQY
D: .; J: TRBJ2-6; V: TRBV7-6; CDR3: ASSLAGAGTGANVLT
D: TRBD1; J: TRBJ1-2; V: TRBV6-5; CDR3: ASKVGTGAGGYT
D: .; J: TRBJ1-2; V: TRBV4-3; CDR3: ASSQWEGNYGYT
D: TRBD1; J: TRBJ2-2; V: TRBV5-6; CDR3: ASSLGTGYAGELF
D: .; J: TRBJ1-2; V: TRBV7-9; CDR3: ASSLDRGYT
D: .; J: TRBJ1-3; V: TRBV3-1/TRBV3-2; CDR3: ASSQQGGNTIY
D: TRBD2; J: TRBJ2-1; V: TRBV28; CDR3: ASSSSGGAGEQF
D: TRBD2; J: TRBJ2-1; V: TRBV4-1; CDR3: ASSQGASGGSSYNEQF
D: .; J: TRBJ1-1; V: TRBV10-3; CDR3: AIGYGLNTEAF
D: .; J: TRBJ2-3; V: TRBV15; CDR3: ATSREPVDTQY
D: .; J: TRBJ1-6; V: TRBV19; CDR3: ASREQQNFNFNSPLH
D: .; J: TRBJ2-7; V: TRBV6-2/TRBV6-3; CDR3: ASRPSSRGYEQY
D: TRBD1; J: TRBJ1-2; V: TRBV7-2; CDR3: ASSPRTGGHGYT
D: .; J: TRBJ1-1; V: TRBV30; CDR3: AWSVQGGSRTEAF
D: TRBD1; J: TRBJ1-4; V: TRBV30; CDR3: AWARDRGKKLF
D: .; J: TRBJ2-7; V: TRBV2; CDR3: ASSGGPKAGYEQY
D: .; J: TRBJ2-7; V: TRBV6-2/TRBV6-3; CDR3: ASSPLSEQY